The 8 T cell receptor beta chains below all came from one sample that was sequenced in a study of patients and donors after allogeneic stem cell transplantation. A single record per CDR3 protein comes from TCRdb applying MiXCR to the RT-PCR reads. Among 400,000 to 500,000 distinct CDR3 sequences listed, roughly 17% were seen once. The specimen sequenced was blood, either unsorted or a sorted T cell fraction (not recorded which). The receptors stem from a human donor who was either an allogeneic HSCT recipient or a stem cell or donor lymphocyte infusion donor (not recorded which). It is not recorded whose cells these are; they may come from a transplant donor.

The chain combines TRBV4-1 with TRBJ2-4; 8 bases are a match to TRBD2. The germline gives CDR1 MGHRA, CDR2 YSYEKL. The V gene end was trimmed by 2 bases and the J gene end by 1 base; junction bases not matched to a gene: 4. The CDR3 extends over 16 amino acids. The CDR3 region has the DNA TGCGCCAGCAGCCAACAGGCGGGGGGTGCCAAAAACATTCAGTACTTC. Protein product: CASSQQAGGAKNIQYF.

This chain uses TRBV29-1 with TRBJ1-1; a possible D gene is TRBD1 (5 bases). Deletions cut 3 bases from V and 4 bases from J, with 15 bases between. Germline lookup yields CDR1 SQVTM and CDR2 ANQGSEA. CDR3 length equals 14 residues. CDR3 loop: CSVDGVGGGTEAFF. The CDR3 nucleotides read TGCAGCGTTGATGGGGTCGGGGGTGGCACTGAAGCTTTCTTT.

The chain uses TRBV9 and TRBJ1-6; D is uncertain. The V end was cut by 0 bases, the J end by 6 bases, with 10 bases between. CDR1 SGDLS and CDR2 YYNGEE come from the germline V gene. The length of the CDR3 is 15 residues. The CDR3 region is CASSVDGYGNSPLHF. DNA for the CDR3: TGTGCCAGCAGCGTAGATGGGTACGGTAATTCACCCCTCCACTTT.

This chain links TRBV9 with TRBJ2-7; unclear D gene. Trimming shortened V by 4 bases and J by 0 bases, and 11 bases separated the two germline ends. The germline V gene has CDR1 SGDLS and CDR2 YYNGEE. This CDR3 is built from 14 residues. The CDR3 DNA follows: TGTGCCAGCAGCCCCGGCGTCAGCTCCTACGAGCAGTACTTC. Translated: CASSPGVSSYEQYF. Using reference TRBV9 and TRBJ2-7 for the parts outside the CDR3, the full variable domain is DSGVTQTPKHLITATGQRVTLRCSPRSGDLSVYWYQQSLDQGLQFLIQYYNGEERAKGNILERFSAQQFPDLHSELNLSSLELGDSALYFCASSPGVSSYEQYFGPGTRLTVT.

This clonotype appeared a few times. Here the CDR3 DNA reads TGCAGTGCTAGAGATTGGGTGAACACTGAAGCTTTCTTT. This translates into CSARDWVNTEAFF. This chain links TRBV20-1 with TRBJ1-1; D gene unclear. Per the germline V gene, CDR1 is DFQATT and CDR2 is SNEGSKA (reference sequence). The V end was cut by 0 bases, the J end by 0 bases, with 5 bases between. CDR3 length equals 13 residues.

The J gene is TRBJ2-5, the V gene TRBV6-5; TRBD2 matches 8 bases. Trimming took 0 bases from V and 2 from J; bases not matched to a gene: 14. The germline gives CDR1 MNHEY, CDR2 SVGAGI. The CDR3 consists of 19 residues. CDR3 loop: CASSYSSIGRGGGQETQYF. DNA for the CDR3: TGTGCCAGCAGTTACTCGAGTATTGGACGGGGGGGCGGGCAAGAGACCCAGTACTTC.

The chain has TRBV6-5 and TRBJ1-2; a weak D match, TRBD1 (6 bases). Germline CDR1 is MNHEY and CDR2 is SVGAGI. The CDR3 totals 12 residues. Between the trimmed V and J ends, which lost 5 bases and 7 bases, there was a span of 11 bases. CDR3 residues: CASSKQGTGYTF. CDR3 bases: TGTGCCAGCAGTAAACAGGGAACTGGCTACACCTTC.

In its sample, this clonotype was seen a few times. The chain combines TRBV12-5 with TRBJ2-1, with TRBD1 identical over 9 bases. V was pared by 6 bases and J by 5 bases, with 5 bases of the junction left unmatched. The length of the CDR3 is 14 residues. From germline, CDR1 is LGHNT and CDR2 FRNRAP. The CDR3 region is CASGTGQGHNEQFF. In DNA form, the CDR3 reads TGTGCTAGTGGGACGGGACAGGGCCACAATGAGCAGTTCTTC.